The present TCR beta chain was sequenced within a study of regulatory T cells. Autoimmunity was present in every CD3G-deficient patient, worse in two. At testing, patients were 2 to 39 years old, with reduced naive and increased memory T-cell proportions. The CDR3 extends over 16 amino acids. Looked up from germline, CDR1 is SEHNR and CDR2 is FQNEAQ (reference sequence). V lost 2 bases and J lost 2; bases outside the gene matches: 4. Amplification used 52 TRBV primers and 13 TRBJ primers. TCRdb's table, derived via immunoSEQ multiplex PCR, lists solely in-frame clones and lacks some. The sample holds tens of thousands of clones; more than 85% are singletons and the top ten take 3% to 4.5%. The study's findings and limits: Skewed V and J usage and few unique V-J pairs marked patient repertoires, most in Tregs. Control CD8+ cells showed a nonsignificant trend toward higher Shannon entropy than patient CD8+ cells.

A remark on this clone: Its antigen is undetermined.

The TCR was taken from a child aged 2 to 10 with CD3G deficiency. This chain links TRBV7-9 with TRBJ2-3; TRBD2 agrees at 10 bases. Source material: CD8+ T cells sorted from blood. In nucleotides, the CDR3 is TGTGCCAGCAGCTTAAGCGGGAGGGGGTTCACAGATACGCAGTATTTT. Residues: CASSLSGRGFTDTQYF. Full variable domain (remainder filled in from reference TRBV7-9 and TRBJ2-3): DTGVSQNPRHKITKRGQNVTFRCDPISEHNRLYWYRQTLGQGPEFLTYFQNEAQLEKSRLLSDRFSAERPKGSFSTLEIQRTEQGDSAMYLCASSLSGRGFTDTQYFGPGTRLTVL.